The table lists the clone carrying this TCR beta chain with a count of one. Its antigen is currently unknown. These data belong to a study of glioma-infiltrating T cells. Findings of the study overall: Non-neoplastic patients had below-expected tissue-blood divergence, while all gliomas exceeded expectation. Only very few CDR3 sequences appeared in both tissue and blood.

The germline gives CDR1 MNHEY, CDR2 SVGAGI. V was pared by 6 bases and J by 4 bases, with 19 bases of the junction left unmatched. The CDR3 is 18 residues long. Using RNA template, CDR3s of TCR alpha and beta were amplified with iRepertoire arm-PCR. One-step reverse transcription and amplification started from approximately 100-400 ng of tissue mRNA or PBMC total RNA. One entry per CDR3 protein results from TCRdb running MiXCR on the multiplex PCR reads. The table shows approximately 93,000 distinct CDR3 sequences, with approximately 40% occurring only once. The sequence came from a human donor with low-grade glioma or glioblastoma, undergoing nonglioma brain surgery, or in good health (not recorded which). J is TRBJ2-7 and V is TRBV6-5; 9 bases fit TRBD1. Sequencing was performed on glioma tissue, nonneoplastic brain tissue, or PBMCs (not recorded which). DNA for the CDR3: TGTGCCAGCAGCTTACTGGGCGGGACAGGGCCCGTTAGTTACGAGCAGTACTTC. Its translation: CASSLLGGTGPVSYEQYF.